This T cell receptor (beta chain) was sequenced during a study of blood T cell repertoires in COVID-19. The assay was immunoSEQ multiplex PCR, and TCRdb's table has in-frame clones only and misses some. The top ten hold less than 20% of the sample, which has a few hundred thousand clones, 92% seen once. CDR3 length: 15 residues. In germline, CDR1 is LNHDA, CDR2 SQIVND (reference sequence). Trimming at V came to 4 bases and at J to 1 base, leaving 5 bases not matched to a gene. The chain combines TRBV19 with TRBJ2-5, with 8 bases identical to TRBD1. Sequencing input: PBMCs or T cells enriched from blood (not recorded which). This clonotype originated in a woman between 25 and 40 years old who had recovered from COVID-19. The CDR3 nucleotides read TGTGCCAGTAGTACGGGACAGGCTCCCCAAGAGACCCAGTACTTC. Amino acids: CASSTGQAPQETQYF.